This TCR beta chain was sequenced during a study of T-cell memory formation after mild COVID-19. Study-wide results and caveats: Researchers found some responding clones in pre-infection memory, a sign that cross-reactive memory joined.

TCRdb fed the 5' RACE reads into MiXCR, producing one record per CDR3 protein. The top ten hold under 35% of the sample, which has around 80,000 distinct CDR3 sequences, about 14% seen once. This CDR3 spans 15 amino acids. V shed 0 bases and J 6 bases; nucleotides not matched to a gene: 4. The germline CDR1 and CDR2 sequences are SGHRS and YFSETQ. This clonotype occurred a few times. The antigen is undetermined. The sequence came from an adult woman who had mild COVID-19 (a few samples of this study predate the infection). Cell type and time point are not known. The sequenced sample was PBMCs or a T cell subset sorted from them (not recorded which). V gene TRBV5-1 combines with J gene TRBJ2-2; 8 bases line up with TRBD1. The CDR3 region has the DNA TGCGCCAGCAGCTTGGGACAGGGGTTTTCCGGGGAGCTGTTTTTT. Protein product: CASSLGQGFSGELFF.